This TCR beta chain was sequenced during a study of blood T cell repertoires in COVID-19. The CDR3 loop spans 14 amino acids. Trimming left V 4 bases short and J 11 bases short, with 17 bases between. Germline CDR1 and CDR2: SEHNR and FQNEAQ (reference sequence). Original methodology: Amplified reference gene primers provided the basis for estimating nucleated cell counts. Assay: immunoSEQ multiplex PCR; the TCRdb copy retains only in-frame clones and omits some. V and J calls and clone size are those listed in that table; D and trimming were worked out from the DNA. The sample includes 540,000 or so clones, less than 90% of them seen just once.

The chain has TRBV7-9 and TRBJ1-4; D is perhaps TRBD1 (5 bases). Sequencing was done on a sample of peripheral blood. The sequence was obtained from a woman in her 50s with COVID-19, enrolled during active disease. Here the CDR3 reads CASSSPGFVWKLFF. The CDR3, as DNA: TGTGCCAGCAGCTCCCCAGGGTTCGTGTGGAAACTGTTTTTT.